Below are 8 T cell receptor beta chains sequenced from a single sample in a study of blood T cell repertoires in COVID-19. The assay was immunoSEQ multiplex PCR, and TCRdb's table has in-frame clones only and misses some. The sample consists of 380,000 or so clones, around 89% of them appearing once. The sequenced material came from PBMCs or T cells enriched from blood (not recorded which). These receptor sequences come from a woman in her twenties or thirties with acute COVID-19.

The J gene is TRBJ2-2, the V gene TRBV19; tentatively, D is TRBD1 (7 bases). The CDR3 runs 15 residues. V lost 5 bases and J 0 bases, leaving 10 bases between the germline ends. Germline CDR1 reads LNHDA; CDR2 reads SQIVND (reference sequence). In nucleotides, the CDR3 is TGTGCCAGTAGTCGCGGGACAGCGAACACCGGGGAGCTGTTTTTT. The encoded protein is CASSRGTANTGELFF.

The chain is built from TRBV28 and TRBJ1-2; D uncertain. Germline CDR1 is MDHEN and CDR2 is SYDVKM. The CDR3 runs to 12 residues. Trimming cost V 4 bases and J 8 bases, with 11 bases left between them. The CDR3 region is CASSSQSRGYTF. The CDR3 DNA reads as TGTGCCAGCAGTTCCCAAAGCCGGGGCTACACCTTC.

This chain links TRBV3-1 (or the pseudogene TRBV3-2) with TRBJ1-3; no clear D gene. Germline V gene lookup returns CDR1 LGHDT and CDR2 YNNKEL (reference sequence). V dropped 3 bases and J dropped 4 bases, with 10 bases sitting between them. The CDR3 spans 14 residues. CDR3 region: CASSQRLPGNTIYF. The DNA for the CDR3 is TGTGCCAGCAGCCAGAGGTTACCGGGAAACACCATATATTTT.

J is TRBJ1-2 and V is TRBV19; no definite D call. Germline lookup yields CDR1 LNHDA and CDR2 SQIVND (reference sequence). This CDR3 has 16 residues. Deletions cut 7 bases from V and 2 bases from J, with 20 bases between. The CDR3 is CASKTLFVGANYGYTF. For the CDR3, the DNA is TGTGCCAGTAAAACCCTTTTTGTAGGAGCGAACTATGGCTACACCTTC.

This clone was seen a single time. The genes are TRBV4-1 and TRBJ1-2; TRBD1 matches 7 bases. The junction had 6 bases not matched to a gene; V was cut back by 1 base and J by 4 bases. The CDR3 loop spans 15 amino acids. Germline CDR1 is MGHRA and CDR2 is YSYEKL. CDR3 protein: CASSQGPGTVYGYTF. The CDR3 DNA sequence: TGCGCCAGCAGCCAAGGCCCCGGGACAGTCTATGGCTACACCTTC.

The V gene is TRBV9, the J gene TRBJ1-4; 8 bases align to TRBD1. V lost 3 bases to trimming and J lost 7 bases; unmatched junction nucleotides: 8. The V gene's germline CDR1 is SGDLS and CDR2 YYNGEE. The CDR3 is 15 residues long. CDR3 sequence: CASSATGGMGEKLFF. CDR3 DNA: TGTGCCAGCAGCGCCACAGGGGGAATGGGTGAAAAACTGTTTTTT.

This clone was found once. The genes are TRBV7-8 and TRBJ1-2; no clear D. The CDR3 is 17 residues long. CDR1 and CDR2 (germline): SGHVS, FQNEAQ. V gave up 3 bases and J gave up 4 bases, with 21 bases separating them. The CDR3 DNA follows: TGTGCCAGCAGCTTCACCCCGGCCGGGAAAATCGTCTATGGCTACACCTTC. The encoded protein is CASSFTPAGKIVYGYTF.

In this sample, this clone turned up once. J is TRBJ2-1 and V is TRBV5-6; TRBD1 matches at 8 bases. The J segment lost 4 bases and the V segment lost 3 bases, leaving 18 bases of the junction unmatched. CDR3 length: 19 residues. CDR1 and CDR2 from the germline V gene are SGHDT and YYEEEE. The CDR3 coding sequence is TGTGCCAGCAGCTCCGTTTATCGCGTAGACAGGGGCTCTTACAATGAGCAGTTCTTC. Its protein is CASSSVYRVDRGSYNEQFF.